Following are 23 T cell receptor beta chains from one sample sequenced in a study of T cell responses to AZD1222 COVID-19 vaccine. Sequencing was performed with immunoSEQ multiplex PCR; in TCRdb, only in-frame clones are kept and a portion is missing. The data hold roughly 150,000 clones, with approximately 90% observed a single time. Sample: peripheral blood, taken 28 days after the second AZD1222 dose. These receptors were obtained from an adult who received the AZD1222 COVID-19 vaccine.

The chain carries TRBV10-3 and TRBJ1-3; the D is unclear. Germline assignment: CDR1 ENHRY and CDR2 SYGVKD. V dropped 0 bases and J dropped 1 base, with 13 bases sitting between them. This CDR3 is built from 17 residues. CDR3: CAISESSYDSSGNTIYF. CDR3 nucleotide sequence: TGTGCCATCAGTGAGTCTTCTTATGACTCTTCTGGAAACACCATATATTTT.

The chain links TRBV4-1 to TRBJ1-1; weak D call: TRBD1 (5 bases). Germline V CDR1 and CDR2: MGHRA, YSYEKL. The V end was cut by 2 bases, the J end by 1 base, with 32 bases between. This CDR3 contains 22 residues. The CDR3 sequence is CASSQRRIAPGVLELGNTEAFF. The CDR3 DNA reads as TGCGCCAGCAGCCAACGAAGGATCGCCCCGGGGGTGTTAGAGTTGGGGAACACTGAAGCTTTCTTT.

As DNA, the CDR3 is TGTGCCACCACCGGGGGGCCCTCCTACAATGAGCAGTTCTTC. Its translation is CATTGGPSYNEQFF. The chain has TRBV5-5 and TRBJ2-1; D is perhaps TRBD2 (7 bases). The V gene's germline CDR1 is SGHKS and CDR2 YYEKEE (reference sequence). Trimming removed 9 bases at V and 0 bases at J, with 13 bases between. The CDR3 is 14 amino acids.

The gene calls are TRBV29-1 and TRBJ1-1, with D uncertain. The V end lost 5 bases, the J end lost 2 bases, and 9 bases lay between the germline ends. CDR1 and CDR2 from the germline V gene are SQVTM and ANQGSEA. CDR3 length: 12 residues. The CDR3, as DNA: TGCAGCGTTCAAGGCAGCAACACTGAAGCTTTCTTT. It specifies CSVQGSNTEAFF. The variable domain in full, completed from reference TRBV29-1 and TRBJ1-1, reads SAVISQKPSRDICQRGTSLTIQCQVDSQVTMMFWYRQQPGQSLTLIATANQGSEATYESGFVIDKFPISRPNLTFSTLTVSNMSPEDSSIYLCSVQGSNTEAFFGQGTRLTVV.

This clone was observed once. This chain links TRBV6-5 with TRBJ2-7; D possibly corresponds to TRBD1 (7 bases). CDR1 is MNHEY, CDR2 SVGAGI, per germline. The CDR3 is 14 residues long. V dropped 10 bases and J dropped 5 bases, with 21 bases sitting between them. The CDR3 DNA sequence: TGTGCCACCCAGGGGGGTCCTCAAACCAACGAGCAGTACTTC. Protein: CATQGGPQTNEQYF.

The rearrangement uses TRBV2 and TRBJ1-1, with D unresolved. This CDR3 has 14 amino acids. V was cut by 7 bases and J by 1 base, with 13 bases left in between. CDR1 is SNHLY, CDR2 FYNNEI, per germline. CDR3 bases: TGTGCCAGCATGACGGACGGTAGGAACACTGAAGCTTTCTTT. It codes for CASMTDGRNTEAFF.

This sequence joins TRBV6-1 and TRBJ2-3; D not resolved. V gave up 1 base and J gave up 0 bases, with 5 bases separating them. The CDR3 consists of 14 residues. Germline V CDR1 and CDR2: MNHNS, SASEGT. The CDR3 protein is CASSEGPSTDTQYF. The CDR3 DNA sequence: TGTGCCAGCAGTGAAGGGCCAAGCACAGATACGCAGTATTTT.

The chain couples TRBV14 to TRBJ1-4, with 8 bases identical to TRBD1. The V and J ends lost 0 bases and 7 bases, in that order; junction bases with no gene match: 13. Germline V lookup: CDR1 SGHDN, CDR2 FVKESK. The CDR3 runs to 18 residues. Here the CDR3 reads CASSQDPPRTGKSEKLFF. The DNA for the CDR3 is TGTGCCAGCAGCCAAGATCCCCCCAGGACAGGGAAGAGTGAAAAACTGTTTTTT. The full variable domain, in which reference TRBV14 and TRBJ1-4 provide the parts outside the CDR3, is EAGVTQFPSHSVIEKGQTVTLRCDPISGHDNLYWYRRVMGKEIKFLLHFVKESKQDESGMPNNRFLAERTGGTYSTLKVQPAELEDSGVYFCASSQDPPRTGKSEKLFFGSGTQLSVL.

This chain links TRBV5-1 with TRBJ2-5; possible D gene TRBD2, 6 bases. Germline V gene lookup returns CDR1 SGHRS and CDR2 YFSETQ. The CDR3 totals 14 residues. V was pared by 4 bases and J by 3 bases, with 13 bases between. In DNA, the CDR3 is TGCGCCAGCAGCCTGACTAGTCAGGAAGAGACCCAGTACTTC. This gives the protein CASSLTSQEETQYF.

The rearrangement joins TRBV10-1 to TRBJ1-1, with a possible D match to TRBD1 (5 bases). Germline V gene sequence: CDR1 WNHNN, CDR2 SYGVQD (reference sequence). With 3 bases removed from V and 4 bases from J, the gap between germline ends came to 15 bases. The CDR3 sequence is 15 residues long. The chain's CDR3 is CASSETGRSSTEAFF. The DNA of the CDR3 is TGCGCCAGCAGTGAAACAGGTCGGTCGAGCACTGAAGCTTTCTTT.

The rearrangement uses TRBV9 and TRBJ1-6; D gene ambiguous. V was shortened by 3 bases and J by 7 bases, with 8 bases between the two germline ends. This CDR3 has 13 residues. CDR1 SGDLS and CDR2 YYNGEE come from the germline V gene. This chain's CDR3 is CASSALINSPLHF. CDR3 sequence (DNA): TGTGCCAGCAGCGCCCTTATCAATTCACCCCTCCACTTT. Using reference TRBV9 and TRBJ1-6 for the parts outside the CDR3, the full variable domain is DSGVTQTPKHLITATGQRVTLRCSPRSGDLSVYWYQQSLDQGLQFLIQYYNGEERAKGNILERFSAQQFPDLHSELNLSSLELGDSALYFCASSALINSPLHFGNGTRLTVT.

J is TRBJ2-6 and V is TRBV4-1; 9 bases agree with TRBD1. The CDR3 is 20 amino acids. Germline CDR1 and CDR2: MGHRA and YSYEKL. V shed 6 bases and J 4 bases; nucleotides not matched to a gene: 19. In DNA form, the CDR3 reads TGCGCCAGCAGTCACTTCGTCCGGGACAGGGACCTTGGCGGGGCCAACGTCCTGACTTTC. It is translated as CASSHFVRDRDLGGANVLTF.

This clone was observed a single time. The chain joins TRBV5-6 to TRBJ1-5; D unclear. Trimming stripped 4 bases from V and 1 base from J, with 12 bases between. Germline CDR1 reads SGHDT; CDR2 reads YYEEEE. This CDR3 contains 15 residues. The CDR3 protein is CASSKTVSSNQPQHF. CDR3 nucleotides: TGTGCCAGCAGCAAGACCGTCTCGAGCAATCAGCCCCAGCATTTT.

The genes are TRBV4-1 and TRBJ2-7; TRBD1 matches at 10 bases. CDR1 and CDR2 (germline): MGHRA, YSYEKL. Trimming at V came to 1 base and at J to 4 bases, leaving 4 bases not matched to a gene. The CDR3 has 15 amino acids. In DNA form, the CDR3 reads TGCGCCAGCAGCCAAGTGGGGACAGGGGAGTACGAGCAGTACTTC. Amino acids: CASSQVGTGEYEQYF.

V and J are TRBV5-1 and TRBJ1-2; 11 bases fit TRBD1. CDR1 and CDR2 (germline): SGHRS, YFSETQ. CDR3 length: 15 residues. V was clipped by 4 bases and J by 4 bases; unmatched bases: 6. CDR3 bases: TGCGCCAGCAGCCAAGGGGACAGGGGGATCTATGGCTACACCTTC. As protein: CASSQGDRGIYGYTF.

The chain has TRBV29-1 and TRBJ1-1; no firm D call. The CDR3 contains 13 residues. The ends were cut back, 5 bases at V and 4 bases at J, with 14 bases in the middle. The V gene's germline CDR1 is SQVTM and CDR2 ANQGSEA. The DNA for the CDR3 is TGCAGCGTTTGCACGACGGTCGGCACTGAAGCTTTCTTT. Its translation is CSVCTTVGTEAFF.

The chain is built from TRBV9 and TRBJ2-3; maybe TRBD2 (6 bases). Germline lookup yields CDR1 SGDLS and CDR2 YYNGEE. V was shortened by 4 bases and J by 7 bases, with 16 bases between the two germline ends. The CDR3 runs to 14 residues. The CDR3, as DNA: TGTGCCAGCAGCCCCGGGACTCCCTCCTATACGCAGTATTTT. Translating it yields CASSPGTPSYTQYF.

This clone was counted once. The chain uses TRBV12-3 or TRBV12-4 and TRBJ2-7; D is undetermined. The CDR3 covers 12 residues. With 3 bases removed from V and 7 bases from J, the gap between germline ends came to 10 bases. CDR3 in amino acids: CASSFSVGEQYF. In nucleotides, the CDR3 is TGTGCCAGCAGTTTTTCGGTGGGGGAGCAGTACTTC.

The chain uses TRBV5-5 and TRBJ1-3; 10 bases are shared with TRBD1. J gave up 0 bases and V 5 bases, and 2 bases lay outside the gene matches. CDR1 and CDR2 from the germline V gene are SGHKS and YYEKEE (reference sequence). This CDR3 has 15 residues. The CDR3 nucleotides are TGTGCCAGCAGTAGGGACAGGGGCTCTGGAAACACCATATATTTT. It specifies CASSRDRGSGNTIYF.

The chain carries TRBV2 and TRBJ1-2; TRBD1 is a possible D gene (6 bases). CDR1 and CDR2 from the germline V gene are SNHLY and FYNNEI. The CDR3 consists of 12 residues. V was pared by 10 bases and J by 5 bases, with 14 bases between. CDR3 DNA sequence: TGTGCCACTTTACAGGGAAGGTATGGCTACACCTTC. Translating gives CATLQGRYGYTF.

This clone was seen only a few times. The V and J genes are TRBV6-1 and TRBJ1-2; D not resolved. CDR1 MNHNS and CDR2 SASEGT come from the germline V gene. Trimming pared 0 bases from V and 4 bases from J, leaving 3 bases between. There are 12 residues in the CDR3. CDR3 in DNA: TGTGCCAGCAGTGAAGCTAGCTATGGCTACACCTTC. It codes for CASSEASYGYTF.

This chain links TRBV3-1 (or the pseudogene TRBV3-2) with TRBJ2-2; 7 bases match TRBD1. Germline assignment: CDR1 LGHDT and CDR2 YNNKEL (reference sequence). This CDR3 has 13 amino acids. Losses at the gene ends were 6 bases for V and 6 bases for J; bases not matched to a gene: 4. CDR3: CASRDGQAGELFF. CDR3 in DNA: TGTGCCAGCAGAGACGGACAGGCCGGGGAGCTGTTTTTT.

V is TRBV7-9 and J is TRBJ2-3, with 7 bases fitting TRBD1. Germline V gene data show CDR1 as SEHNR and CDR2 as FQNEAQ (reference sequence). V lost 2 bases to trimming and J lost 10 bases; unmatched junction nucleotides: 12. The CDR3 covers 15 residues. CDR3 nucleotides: TGTGCCAGCAGCTTACCTGGACAGGCTTCTGGGGCGCAGTATTTT. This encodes CASSLPGQASGAQYF. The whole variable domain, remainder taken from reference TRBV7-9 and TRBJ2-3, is DTGVSQNPRHKITKRGQNVTFRCDPISEHNRLYWYRQTLGQGPEFLTYFQNEAQLEKSRLLSDRFSAERPKGSFSTLEIQRTEQGDSAMYLCASSLPGQASGAQYFGPGTRLTVL.